This is a list of T cell receptor beta chains from one sample in a study of T-cell reconstitution after alpha-beta-depleted transplantation in children. TCRdb reanalysed the PCR reads using MiXCR and keeps one entry per CDR3 protein. The sample has about 210,000 distinct CDR3 sequences, approximately 17% seen once. The sequencing here drew on PBMCs, mostly from graft donor cells, taken 360 days after TCRalphabeta/CD19-depleted stem cell transplant. The receptors were gathered from a male patient aged 2-15 years who had a stem cell transplant for acute lymphoblastic leukemia, so the T cells may come from the graft donor. The CDR3 runs from the conserved cysteine through the conserved F or W.

TRBV12-3/TRBV12-4	TRBJ2-2	CASSLTGASTGELFF
TRBV27	TRBJ2-3	CASSRPLQGSTDTQYF
TRBV12-3/TRBV12-4	TRBJ1-6	CASSPRGTPDYSPLHF
TRBV10-3	TRBJ1-2	CAIRGTGSYTF
TRBV7-9	TRBJ1-4	CASSSSATNEKLFF
TRBV12-3/TRBV12-4	TRBJ1-5	CASSRAGKEQPQHF
TRBV4-1	TRBJ2-2	CASSQHRARLGGTRVVGELFF
TRBV28	TRBJ2-2	CASSRQGANTGELFF
TRBV20-1	TRBJ2-2	CSAPIPNTGELFF
TRBV4-1	TRBJ2-5	CASSRPGVKETQYF
TRBV6-5	TRBJ2-7	CASSNGQGLSGEQYF
TRBV11-2	TRBJ2-2	CASSSGLAGTGELFF
TRBV5-5	TRBJ1-4	CASSLGTGLEKLFF
TRBV4-3	TRBJ1-1	CASSQTGGPSTEAFF
TRBV29-1	TRBJ2-5	CSVDWLAGEEETQYF
TRBV3-1	TRBJ2-5	CASSLKPGLAGGTQYF
TRBV10-3	TRBJ1-1	CAIRALTMNTEAFF
TRBV5-1	TRBJ2-3	CASSLQLAGRTDTQYF
TRBV12-3/TRBV12-4	TRBJ2-3	CASSLFGTGDDTQYF
TRBV27	TRBJ1-1	CASSTYRGRGTEAFF
TRBV18	TRBJ1-2	CASSPRGAADFGYTF
TRBV29-1	TRBJ2-7	CSVRRPLSYEQYF
TRBV12-3/TRBV12-4	TRBJ2-3	CASSLRPGLAGPDTQYF
TRBV27	TRBJ2-7	CASSYGTGTEQYF
TRBV20-1	TRBJ1-2	CSARGFWDRDYGYTF
TRBV30	TRBJ2-6	CAWSRQPGQRGANVLTF
TRBV4-3	TRBJ2-1	CASSQVGALASYNEQFF
TRBV12-3/TRBV12-4	TRBJ1-2	CASSFWQSNGYTF
TRBV11-1	TRBJ1-4	CASSASPGSDNSNEKLFF
TRBV5-1	TRBJ2-2	CASSFSVLNTGELFF
TRBV15	TRBJ2-1	CATSDRISSTYNEQFF
TRBV5-5	TRBJ2-5	CASSVYLETQYF
TRBV13	TRBJ2-7	CAMGPGPNNYEQYF
TRBV19	TRBJ1-1	CASRFQRGQGLTEAFF
TRBV7-6	TRBJ1-1	CASSLVGVTEAFF
TRBV12-3/TRBV12-4	TRBJ2-2	CASSEGQPTGELFF
TRBV5-1	TRBJ2-1	CASSFGTSGANEQFF
TRBV6-5	TRBJ1-4	CASSYLPREKLFF
TRBV4-2	TRBJ2-5	CASSPRGEPETQYF
TRBV28	TRBJ2-1	CASMSGRGVNNEQFF
TRBV4-2	TRBJ2-7	CASSPGVYGQYF
TRBV4-1	TRBJ1-1	CASSQARGDTEAFF
TRBV28	TRBJ2-5	CASSSIAGGPVTQYF